These T cell receptor beta chains were read from a single sample in a study of blood T cells in healthy people across ages. One entry per CDR3 protein, called by TCRdb with MiXCR from the 5' RACE reads. The data show a few hundred thousand distinct CDR3 sequences, 27% seen once. Sequenced: blood. All receptors derive from a woman in her 70s in good health. The CDR3 runs from the conserved cysteine through the conserved F or W. Each record gives: J gene, V gene, clone size, D gene, CDR3 protein. A D gene is named only where the DNA matches it firmly. A row's size may be missing; if present it is once, few, many or a size class.

j_gene: TRBJ1-2
v_gene: TRBV29-1
abundance: few
d_gene: .
CDR3aa: CSVRGQGYGYTF

j_gene: TRBJ1-2
v_gene: TRBV5-6
abundance: many
d_gene: TRBD1
CDR3aa: CASSFRQGGGYGYTF

j_gene: TRBJ1-1
v_gene: TRBV15
abundance: few
d_gene: .
CDR3aa: CATSRVAFNTEAFF

j_gene: TRBJ1-5
v_gene: TRBV7-9
abundance: .
d_gene: TRBD1
CDR3aa: CASSATGNSNQPQHF

j_gene: TRBJ2-3
v_gene: TRBV12-3/TRBV12-4
abundance: .
d_gene: TRBD2
CDR3aa: CASSLSGVLADTQYF

j_gene: TRBJ2-1
v_gene: TRBV6-6
abundance: many
d_gene: .
CDR3aa: CASSTGSANEQFF

j_gene: TRBJ2-4
v_gene: TRBV7-9
abundance: few
d_gene: TRBD1
CDR3aa: CASSLGDRGTKNIQYF

j_gene: TRBJ1-2
v_gene: TRBV27
abundance: few
d_gene: .
CDR3aa: CASRPTGGDGYTF

j_gene: TRBJ2-7
v_gene: TRBV20-1
abundance: few
d_gene: TRBD2
CDR3aa: CSARDTPSGGHEQYF

j_gene: TRBJ2-3
v_gene: TRBV4-2
abundance: .
d_gene: TRBD2
CDR3aa: CASSPIWTSGGATDTQYF

j_gene: TRBJ2-2
v_gene: TRBV15
abundance: few
d_gene: .
CDR3aa: CATSRGERPTGELFF

j_gene: TRBJ1-1
v_gene: TRBV29-1
abundance: few
d_gene: .
CDR3aa: CSVRDLNTEAFF

j_gene: TRBJ1-2
v_gene: TRBV7-9
abundance: .
d_gene: TRBD1
CDR3aa: CASSIGQGRGYTF

j_gene: TRBJ2-2
v_gene: TRBV28
abundance: few
d_gene: TRBD1
CDR3aa: CASSAKGARGELFF

j_gene: TRBJ1-1
v_gene: TRBV20-1
abundance: few
d_gene: TRBD1
CDR3aa: CSARDDRGTEAFF

j_gene: TRBJ2-3
v_gene: TRBV7-9
abundance: .
d_gene: .
CDR3aa: CASSLLEYLDTQYF

j_gene: TRBJ2-3
v_gene: TRBV2
abundance: .
d_gene: TRBD1
CDR3aa: CASSEAMTGGTDTQYF

j_gene: TRBJ1-5
v_gene: TRBV7-2
abundance: .
d_gene: .
CDR3aa: CASSPVPDQPQHF

j_gene: TRBJ2-1
v_gene: TRBV4-2
abundance: many
d_gene: TRBD2
CDR3aa: CASSQEINRLAGRNEQFF

j_gene: .
v_gene: TRBV7-9
abundance: few
d_gene: TRBD2
CDR3aa: CASSPRGLAGNEQFF

j_gene: .
v_gene: TRBV2
abundance: few
d_gene: .
CDR3aa: CASGLLGGLEQFF

j_gene: TRBJ2-1
v_gene: TRBV5-1
abundance: .
d_gene: TRBD2
CDR3aa: CASSLLAGAHNEQFF

j_gene: TRBJ2-3
v_gene: TRBV20-1
abundance: .
d_gene: .
CDR3aa: CSAGSSSSTDTQYF

j_gene: TRBJ2-5
v_gene: TRBV7-9
abundance: few
d_gene: TRBD2
CDR3aa: CASSSVLGGETQYF

j_gene: TRBJ1-1
v_gene: TRBV7-2
abundance: few
d_gene: TRBD1
CDR3aa: CASSFQGALEAFF

j_gene: TRBJ2-2
v_gene: TRBV29-1
abundance: few
d_gene: TRBD2
CDR3aa: CSVAISGGGTGELFF

j_gene: TRBJ2-2
v_gene: TRBV12-3/TRBV12-4
abundance: .
d_gene: TRBD1
CDR3aa: CAGQGNTGELFF

j_gene: .
v_gene: TRBV6-2/TRBV6-3
abundance: .
d_gene: TRBD2
CDR3aa: CASSSPGTSGSYEQYF

j_gene: TRBJ1-1
v_gene: TRBV12-3/TRBV12-4
abundance: .
d_gene: .
CDR3aa: CASSPRRIGIGAEAFF

j_gene: TRBJ2-2
v_gene: TRBV5-5
abundance: few
d_gene: TRBD1
CDR3aa: CASSLYLTGAGTGELFF

j_gene: TRBJ1-3
v_gene: TRBV6-5
abundance: .
d_gene: .
CDR3aa: CASNPSSGNTIYF

j_gene: TRBJ1-2
v_gene: TRBV3-1
abundance: few
d_gene: TRBD1
CDR3aa: CASSQVAVGTGRKSYGYTF

j_gene: TRBJ2-1
v_gene: TRBV5-1
abundance: few
d_gene: .
CDR3aa: CASSLAVAYNEQFF

j_gene: TRBJ1-1
v_gene: TRBV10-3
abundance: once
d_gene: TRBD1
CDR3aa: CAISESGTGSRTEAFF

j_gene: .
v_gene: TRBV7-9
abundance: many
d_gene: .
CDR3aa: CASSLEGPYEQYF

j_gene: TRBJ1-1
v_gene: TRBV6-5
abundance: .
d_gene: .
CDR3aa: CASSYQGRAFF

j_gene: .
v_gene: TRBV3-1
abundance: .
d_gene: TRBD1
CDR3aa: CASSFPGTGGYEQYF

j_gene: TRBJ2-4
v_gene: TRBV5-8
abundance: .
d_gene: TRBD1
CDR3aa: CASSLSQGATKNIQYF

j_gene: .
v_gene: TRBV29-1
abundance: .
d_gene: .
CDR3aa: CSASKQSYEQYF